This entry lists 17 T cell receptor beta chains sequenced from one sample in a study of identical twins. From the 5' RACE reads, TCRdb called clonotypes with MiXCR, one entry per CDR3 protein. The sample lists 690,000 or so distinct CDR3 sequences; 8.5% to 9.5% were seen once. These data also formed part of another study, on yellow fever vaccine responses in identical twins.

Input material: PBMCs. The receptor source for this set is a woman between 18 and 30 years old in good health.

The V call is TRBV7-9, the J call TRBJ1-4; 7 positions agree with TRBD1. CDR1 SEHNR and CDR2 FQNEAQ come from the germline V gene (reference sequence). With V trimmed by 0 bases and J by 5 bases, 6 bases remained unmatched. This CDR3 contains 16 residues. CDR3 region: CASSLAETGTNEKLFF. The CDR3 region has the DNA TGTGCCAGCAGCTTAGCGGAGACAGGGACAAATGAAAAACTGTTTTTT.

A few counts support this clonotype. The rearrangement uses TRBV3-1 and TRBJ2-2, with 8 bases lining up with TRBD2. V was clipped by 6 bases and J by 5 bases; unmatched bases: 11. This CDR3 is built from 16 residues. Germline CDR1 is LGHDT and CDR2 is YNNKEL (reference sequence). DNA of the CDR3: TGTGCCAGCAGTCTCCTCGGGGGGGCGGGAACCGGGGAGCTGTTTTTT. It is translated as CASSLLGGAGTGELFF.

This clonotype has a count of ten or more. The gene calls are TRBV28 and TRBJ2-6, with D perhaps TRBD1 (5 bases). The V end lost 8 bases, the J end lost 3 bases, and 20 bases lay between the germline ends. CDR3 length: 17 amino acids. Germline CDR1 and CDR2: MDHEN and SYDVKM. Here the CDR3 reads CASEGVLPRFGANVLTF. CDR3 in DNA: TGTGCCAGCGAAGGGGTCCTACCCAGGTTTGGGGCCAACGTCCTGACTTTC.

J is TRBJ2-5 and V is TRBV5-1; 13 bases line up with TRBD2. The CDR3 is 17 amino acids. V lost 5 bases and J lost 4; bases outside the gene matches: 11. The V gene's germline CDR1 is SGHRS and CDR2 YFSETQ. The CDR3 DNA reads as TGCGCCAGCAGTTCGGACCCGGGACTAGCGGGGTCAGAGACCCAGTACTTC. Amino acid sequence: CASSSDPGLAGSETQYF.

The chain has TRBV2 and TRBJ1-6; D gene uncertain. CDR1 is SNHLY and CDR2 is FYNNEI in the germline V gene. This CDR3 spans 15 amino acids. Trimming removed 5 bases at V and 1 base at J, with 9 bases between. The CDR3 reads CASSKEASYNSPLHF. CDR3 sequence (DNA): TGTGCCAGCAGTAAAGAAGCTTCCTATAATTCACCCCTCCACTTT. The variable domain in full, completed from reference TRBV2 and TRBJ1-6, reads EPEVTQTPSHQVTQMGQEVILRCVPISNHLYFYWYRQILGQKVEFLVSFYNNEISEKSEIFDDQFSVERPDGSNFTLKIRSTKLEDSAMYFCASSKEASYNSPLHFGNGTRLTVT.

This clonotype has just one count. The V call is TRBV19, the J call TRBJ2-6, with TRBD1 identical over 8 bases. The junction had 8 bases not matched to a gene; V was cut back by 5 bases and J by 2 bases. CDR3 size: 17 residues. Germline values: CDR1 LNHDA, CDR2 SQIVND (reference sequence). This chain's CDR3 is CASSPWTGPAGANVLTF. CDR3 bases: TGTGCCAGTAGTCCCTGGACAGGGCCGGCTGGGGCCAACGTCCTGACTTTC.

The CDR3 loop reads CASSHPPAGQGGVYGYTF. The CDR3 DNA reads as TGTGCCAGCAGTCACCCCCCAGCCGGGCAGGGGGGAGTCTATGGCTACACCTTC. The chain links TRBV28 to TRBJ1-2; 7 positions agree with TRBD1. This CDR3 spans 18 amino acids. Losses at the gene ends were 5 bases for V and 4 bases for J; bases not matched to a gene: 19. Germline V gene data show CDR1 as MDHEN and CDR2 as SYDVKM.

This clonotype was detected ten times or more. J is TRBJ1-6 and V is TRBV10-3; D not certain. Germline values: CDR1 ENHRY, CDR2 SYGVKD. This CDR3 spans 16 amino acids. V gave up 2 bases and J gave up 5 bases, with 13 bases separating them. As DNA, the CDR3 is TGTGCCATCAGTGAGGGCGGCAGTCCGAATAATTCACCCCTCCACTTT. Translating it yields CAISEGGSPNNSPLHF.

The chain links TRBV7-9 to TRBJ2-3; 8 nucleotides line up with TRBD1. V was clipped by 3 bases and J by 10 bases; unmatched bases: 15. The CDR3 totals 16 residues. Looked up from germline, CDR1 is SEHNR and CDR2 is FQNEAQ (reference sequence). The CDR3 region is CASSFRTGPIFPSQYF. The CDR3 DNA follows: TGTGCCAGCAGCTTTCGGACAGGGCCCATCTTTCCTTCGCAGTATTTT.

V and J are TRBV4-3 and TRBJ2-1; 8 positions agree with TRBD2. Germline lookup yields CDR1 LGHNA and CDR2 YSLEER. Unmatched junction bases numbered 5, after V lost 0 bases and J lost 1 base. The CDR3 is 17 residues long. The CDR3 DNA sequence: TGCGCCAGCAGCCAAGACCTCACGGGGGGGTCCTACAATGAGCAGTTCTTC. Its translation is CASSQDLTGGSYNEQFF.

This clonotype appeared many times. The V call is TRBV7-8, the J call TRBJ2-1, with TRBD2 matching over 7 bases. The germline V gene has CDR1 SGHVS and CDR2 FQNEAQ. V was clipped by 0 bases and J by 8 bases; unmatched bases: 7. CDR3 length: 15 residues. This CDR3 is CASSLARTRLDEQFF. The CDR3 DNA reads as TGTGCCAGCAGCTTAGCTAGGACTAGGTTGGATGAGCAGTTCTTC. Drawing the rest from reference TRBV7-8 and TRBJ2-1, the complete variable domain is GAGVSQSPRYKVAKRGQDVALRCDPISGHVSLFWYQQALGQGPEFLTYFQNEAQLDKSGLPSDRFFAERPEGSVSTLKIQRTQQEDSAVYLCASSLARTRLDEQFFGPGTRLTVL.

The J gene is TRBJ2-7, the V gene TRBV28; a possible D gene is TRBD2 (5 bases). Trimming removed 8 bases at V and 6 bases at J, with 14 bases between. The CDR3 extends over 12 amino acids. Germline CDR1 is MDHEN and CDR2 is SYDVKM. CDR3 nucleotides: TGTGCCAGCTCTCCAAGGAGGCGCGAGCAGTACTTC. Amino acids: CASSPRRREQYF.

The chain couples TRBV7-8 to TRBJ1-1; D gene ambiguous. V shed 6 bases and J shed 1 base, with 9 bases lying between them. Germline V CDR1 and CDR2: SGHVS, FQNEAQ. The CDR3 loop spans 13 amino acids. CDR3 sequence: CASRTHGNTEAFF. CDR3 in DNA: TGTGCCAGCAGAACACACGGGAACACTGAAGCTTTCTTT.

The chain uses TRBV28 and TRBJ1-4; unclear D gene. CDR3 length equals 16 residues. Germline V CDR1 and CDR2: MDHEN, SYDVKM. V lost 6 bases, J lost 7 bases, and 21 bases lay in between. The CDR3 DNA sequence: TGTGCCAGCAGCCCACCTCCTGGAGGGAAGAGTGAAAAACTGTTTTTT. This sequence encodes CASSPPPGGKSEKLFF. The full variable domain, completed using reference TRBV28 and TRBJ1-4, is DVKVTQSSRYLVKRTGEKVFLECVQDMDHENMFWYRQDPGLGLRLIYFSYDVKMKEKGDIPEGYSVSREKKERFSLILESASTNQTSMYLCASSPPPGGKSEKLFFGSGTQLSVL.

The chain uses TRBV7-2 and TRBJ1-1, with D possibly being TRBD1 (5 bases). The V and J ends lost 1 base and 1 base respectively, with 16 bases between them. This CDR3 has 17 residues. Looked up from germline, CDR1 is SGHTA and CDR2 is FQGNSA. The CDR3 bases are TGTGCCAGCAGCTTAGACGCGGGACGGCGCGGGAACACTGAAGCTTTCTTT. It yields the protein CASSLDAGRRGNTEAFF.

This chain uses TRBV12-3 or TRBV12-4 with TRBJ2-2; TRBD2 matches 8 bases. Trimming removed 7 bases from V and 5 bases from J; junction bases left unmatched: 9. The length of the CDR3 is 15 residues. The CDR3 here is CASTVVAGTTGELFF. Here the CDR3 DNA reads TGTGCCAGCACCGTTGTAGCGGGAACGACCGGGGAGCTGTTTTTT.

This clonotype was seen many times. CDR3 sequence reads: CASSLSKPSLLNGYTF. The DNA for the CDR3 is TGTGCCAGCAGTTTATCAAAACCTTCATTATTGAATGGCTACACCTTC. The genes are TRBV28 and TRBJ1-2; no reliable D call. CDR3 length: 16 amino acids. Trimming cost V 1 base and J 6 bases, with 18 bases left between them. Germline CDR1 and CDR2: MDHEN and SYDVKM.